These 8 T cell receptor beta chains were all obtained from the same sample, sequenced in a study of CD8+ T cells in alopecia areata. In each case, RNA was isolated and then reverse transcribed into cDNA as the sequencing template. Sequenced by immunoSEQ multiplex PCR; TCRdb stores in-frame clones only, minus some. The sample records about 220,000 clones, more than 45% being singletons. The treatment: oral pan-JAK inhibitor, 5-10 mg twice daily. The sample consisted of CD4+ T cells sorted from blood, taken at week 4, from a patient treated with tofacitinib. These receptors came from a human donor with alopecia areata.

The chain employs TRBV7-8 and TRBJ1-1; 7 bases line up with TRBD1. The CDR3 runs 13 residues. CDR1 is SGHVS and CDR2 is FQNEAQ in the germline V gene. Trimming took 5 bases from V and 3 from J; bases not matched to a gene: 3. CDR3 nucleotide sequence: TGTGCCAGCAGCCTACAGGGGTACACTGAAGCTTTCTTT. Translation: CASSLQGYTEAFF. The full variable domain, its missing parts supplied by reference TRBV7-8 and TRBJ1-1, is GAGVSQSPRYKVAKRGQDVALRCDPISGHVSLFWYQQALGQGPEFLTYFQNEAQLDKSGLPSDRFFAERPEGSVSTLKIQRTQQEDSAVYLCASSLQGYTEAFFGQGTRLTVV.

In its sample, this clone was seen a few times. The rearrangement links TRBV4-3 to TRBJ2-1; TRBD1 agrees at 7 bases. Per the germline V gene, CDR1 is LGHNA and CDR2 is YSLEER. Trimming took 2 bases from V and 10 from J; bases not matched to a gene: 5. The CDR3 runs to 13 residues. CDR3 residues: CASSQTGVVEQFF. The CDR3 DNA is TGCGCCAGCAGCCAAACAGGGGTAGTGGAGCAGTTCTTC.

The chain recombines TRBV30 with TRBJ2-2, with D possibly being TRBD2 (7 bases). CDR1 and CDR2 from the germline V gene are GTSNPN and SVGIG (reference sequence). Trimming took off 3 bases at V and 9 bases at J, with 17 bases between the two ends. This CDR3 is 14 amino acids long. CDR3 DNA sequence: TGTGCCTGGAGGGCGGGGGCCCAGGTCCGGGAGCTGTTTTTT. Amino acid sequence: CAWRAGAQVRELFF.

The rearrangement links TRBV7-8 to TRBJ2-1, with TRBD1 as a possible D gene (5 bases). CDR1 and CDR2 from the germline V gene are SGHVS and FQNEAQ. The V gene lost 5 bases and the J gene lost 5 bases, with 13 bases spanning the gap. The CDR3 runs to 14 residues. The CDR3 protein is CASSPRADHNEQFF. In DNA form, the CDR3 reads TGTGCCAGCAGCCCCAGGGCTGACCACAATGAGCAGTTCTTC.

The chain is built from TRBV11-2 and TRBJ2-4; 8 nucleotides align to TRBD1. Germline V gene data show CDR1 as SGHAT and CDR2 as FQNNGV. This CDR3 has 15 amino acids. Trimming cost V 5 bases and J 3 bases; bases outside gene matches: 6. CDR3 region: CASSPQGAGKNIQYF. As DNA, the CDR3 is TGTGCCAGCAGCCCCCAGGGGGCAGGCAAAAACATTCAGTACTTC.

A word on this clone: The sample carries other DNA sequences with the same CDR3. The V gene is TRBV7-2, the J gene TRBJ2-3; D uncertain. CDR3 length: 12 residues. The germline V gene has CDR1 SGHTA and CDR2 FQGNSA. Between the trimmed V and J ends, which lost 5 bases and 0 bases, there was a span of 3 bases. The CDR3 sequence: CASSPSTDTQYF. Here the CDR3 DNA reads TGTGCCAGCAGCCCTAGCACAGATACGCAGTATTTT. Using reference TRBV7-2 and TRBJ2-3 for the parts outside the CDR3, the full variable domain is GAGVSQSPSNKVTEKGKDVELRCDPISGHTALYWYRQSLGQGLEFLIYFQGNSAPDKSGLPSDRFSAERTGGSVSTLTIQRTQQEDSAVYLCASSPSTDTQYFGPGTRLTVL.

The CDR3 is CAWSVLSGTGRNTEAFF. The CDR3 DNA reads TGTGCCTGGAGTGTACTTTCCGGGACAGGGCGAAACACTGAAGCTTTCTTT. The chain uses TRBV30 and TRBJ1-1; 9 nucleotides agree with TRBD1. The CDR3 consists of 17 residues. Germline trimming cut 0 bases from V and 2 bases from J; bases unmatched to any gene: 10. Germline CDR1 and CDR2: GTSNPN and SVGIG (reference sequence).

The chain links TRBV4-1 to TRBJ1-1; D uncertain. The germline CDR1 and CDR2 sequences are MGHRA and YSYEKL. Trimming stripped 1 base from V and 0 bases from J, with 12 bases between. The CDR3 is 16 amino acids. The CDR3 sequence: CASSQVGRGLNTEAFF. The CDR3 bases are TGCGCCAGCAGCCAAGTGGGGAGAGGGCTGAACACTGAAGCTTTCTTT.